The subject of this entry is one TCR beta chain. Its antigen is unidentified. The CDR3 has 15 residues. The V gene lost 2 bases and the J gene lost 2 bases, with 12 bases spanning the gap. Germline assignment: CDR1 SGHTA and CDR2 FQGNSA. Researchers ran the PCR with 60 Vbeta and 13 Jbeta primers. Some clones are missing from TCRdb's copy, which holds only in-frame ones; the method was immunoSEQ multiplex PCR. The sample lists 90,000 to 140,000 clones; over 60% were seen once. The sample is drawn from a study of cytomegalovirus exposure and HLA in healthy donors. Study-wide background: Approximately 85 million unique TCRs from HLA-typed donors made up an early data release.

Findings and caveats of the study: Segments of the TCR beta V type were, in most cases, productive about 87% or about 30% of the time in an earlier analysis. In a later analysis, most CMV-associated TCR beta chains appeared HLA-restricted.

Sample: PBMCs. This receptor was identified in a man aged 35 to 55 in good health and CMV-seropositive. This chain links TRBV7-2 with TRBJ1-1, with D maybe TRBD1 (5 bases). CDR3 bases: TGTGCCAGCAGCTTAACTTCAGGGATAAACACTGAAGCTTTCTTT. Its translation: CASSLTSGINTEAFF. The variable domain in full, completed from reference TRBV7-2 and TRBJ1-1, reads GAGVSQSPSNKVTEKGKDVELRCDPISGHTALYWYRQSLGQGLEFLIYFQGNSAPDKSGLPSDRFSAERTGGSVSTLTIQRTQQEDSAVYLCASSLTSGINTEAFFGQGTRLTVV.